The 4 T cell receptor beta chains reported below all come from one sample, sequenced in a study of a mutant IDH1 vaccine in newly diagnosed glioma. Time point specified: week 23, last vaccination. A 20-mer mutant IDH1 peptide at 300 ug was injected subcutaneously with topical imiquimod. The data were produced by immunoSEQ multiplex PCR, yet TCRdb's version contains in-frame clones alone and is incomplete. This sample carries 25,000 to 30,000 clones, approximately 82% of them seen once, and the ten largest clones take more than 15%. No antigen has been identified for these receptors. The sequenced sample was PBMCs, obtained from a glioma patient whose treatment included an IDH1 peptide vaccine. The source of these receptors is a woman aged 30 to 39 with glioma.

The chain links TRBV10-3 to TRBJ2-7; D is possibly TRBD2 (5 bases). V gave up 3 bases and J gave up 4 bases, with 13 bases separating them. The CDR3 loop spans 14 amino acids. The germline CDR1 and CDR2 sequences are ENHRY and SYGVKD. This chain's CDR3 is CAISEGGYAYEQYF. The CDR3 nucleotides read TGTGCCATCAGTGAAGGAGGCTACGCGTACGAGCAGTACTTC.

This chain joins TRBV14 and TRBJ2-5; D unresolved. Germline CDR1 and CDR2: SGHDN and FVKESK. V lost 4 bases to trimming and J lost 5 bases, with 8 bases between them. The CDR3 sequence is 12 residues long. CDR3 sequence (DNA): TGTGCCAGCAGCCTAGGCCGGGAGACCCAGTACTTC. Translated, it gives CASSLGRETQYF.

This clone was recorded once. This chain links TRBV5-1 with TRBJ2-3; D might be TRBD2 (5 bases). CDR3 length: 11 residues. Per the germline V gene, CDR1 is SGHRS and CDR2 is YFSETQ. Trimming cost V 4 bases and J 7 bases, with 7 bases left between them. The DNA of the CDR3 is TGCGCCAGCAGCCGAGGGTATACGCAGTATTTT. As protein: CASSRGYTQYF.

The CDR3 loop reads CATIKRAPTQYF. Here the CDR3 DNA reads TGTGCCACCATTAAGCGCGCCCCTACGCAGTATTTT. The V gene is TRBV6-1, the J gene TRBJ2-3; unclear D gene. CDR3 length: 12 residues. The V and J ends lost 10 bases and 8 bases respectively, with 16 bases between them. Per germline, CDR1 MNHNS and CDR2 SASEGT.